One and the same sample provided the 24 T cell receptor beta chains below, sequenced in a study of blood T cells in healthy people across ages. Primed by a sample-barcoded 5' primer and a J-beta primer mix, a second PCR proceeded for 7 to 11 cycles. MiXCR, applied by TCRdb to the 5' RACE reads, yields one record per CDR3 protein. The data show 500,000 to 600,000 distinct CDR3 sequences, 25% to 30% seen once. The specimen was blood. These receptor sequences come from a woman in her sixties or seventies in good health.

This chain uses TRBV20-1 with TRBJ2-1; 9 positions agree with TRBD2. The length of the CDR3 is 14 residues. Germline V gene sequence: CDR1 DFQATT, CDR2 SNEGSKA (reference sequence). The V and J ends lost 6 bases and 4 bases, in that order; junction bases with no gene match: 7. CDR3 DNA: TGCAGTGCGAAAAGGACTAGCGCGTACAATGAGCAGTTCTTC. Amino acids: CSAKRTSAYNEQFF.

The rearrangement links TRBV20-1 to TRBJ2-1; TRBD2 matches 7 bases. The CDR3 is made up of 14 amino acids. Per germline, CDR1 DFQATT and CDR2 SNEGSKA (reference sequence). Losses at the gene ends were 3 bases for V and 10 bases for J; bases not matched to a gene: 12. The CDR3 DNA follows: TGCAGTGCTAGGGGAGGGAGGGAGACTTGGGAGCAGTTCTTC. Amino acids: CSARGGRETWEQFF.

CDR3 residues: CASVRTAGAYNEQFF. CDR3 nucleotides: TGTGCCAGCGTTCGTACGGCGGGGGCGTACAATGAGCAGTTCTTC. The J gene is TRBJ2-1, the V gene TRBV25-1; possible D gene TRBD2, 7 bases. V lost 8 bases and J 4 bases, leaving 18 bases between the germline ends. The CDR3 sequence is 15 residues long. CDR1 is MGHDK, CDR2 SYGVNS, per germline. The full variable domain, rest sourced from reference TRBV25-1 and TRBJ2-1, is EADIYQTPRYLVIGTGKKITLECSQTMGHDKMYWYQQDPGMELHLIHYSYGVNSTEKGDLSSESTVSRIRTEHFPLTLESARPSHTSQYLCASVRTAGAYNEQFFGPGTRLTVL.

V gene TRBV2 combines with J gene TRBJ1-1; 8 bases map to TRBD1. The CDR3 totals 15 residues. In germline, CDR1 is SNHLY, CDR2 FYNNEI. V shed 4 bases, J shed 5 bases, and the junction held 9 bases outside the gene matches. The CDR3 reads CASSVQGAAVTEAFF. The CDR3 DNA is TGTGCCAGCAGTGTGCAGGGGGCAGCGGTTACTGAAGCTTTCTTT.

The chain carries TRBV6-2 or TRBV6-3 and TRBJ2-3; tentatively, D is TRBD2 (6 bases). Trimming took 7 bases from V and 2 from J, leaving 13 bases between them. The length of the CDR3 is 14 residues. Germline V gives CDR1 MNHEY, CDR2 SVGEGT. CDR3 residues: CASTQGLSTDTQYF. The CDR3 DNA follows: TGTGCCAGCACCCAGGGACTTTCCACAGATACGCAGTATTTT.

V usage is TRBV20-1 and J usage is TRBJ1-1; a weak D match, TRBD1 (6 bases). CDR3 size: 17 residues. CDR1 and CDR2 from the germline V gene are DFQATT and SNEGSKA (reference sequence). Trimming shortened V by 2 bases and J by 1 base, and 20 bases separated the two germline ends. CDR3: CSARQLQTGFKNTEAFF. The CDR3 DNA is TGCAGTGCTAGACAGCTCCAGACAGGTTTCAAGAACACTGAAGCTTTCTTT.

The gene calls are TRBV30 and TRBJ1-2, with 9 bases identical to TRBD1. CDR3 length: 13 amino acids. Per germline, CDR1 GTSNPN and CDR2 SVGIG (reference sequence). J was trimmed by 4 bases and V by 6 bases; bases with no gene match: 6. CDR3 region: CACPTGGGYGYTF. The CDR3 DNA reads TGTGCCTGTCCTACAGGGGGCGGCTATGGCTACACCTTC. Full variable domain (outside the CDR3, taken from reference TRBV30 and TRBJ1-2): SQTIHQWPATLVQPVGSPLSLECTVEGTSNPNLYWYRQAAGRGLQLLFYSVGIGQISSEVPQNLSASRPQDRQFILSSKKLLLSDSGFYLCACPTGGGYGYTFGSGTRLTVV.

In its sample, this clonotype was seen a few times. This chain links TRBV12-3 or TRBV12-4 with TRBJ2-7; possibly TRBD2 for D (6 bases). V lost 9 bases and J lost 6, with 18 bases in between. CDR3 size: 13 residues. CDR3 DNA: TGTGCCAGTACGGGGGACCCACCCATCGAGCAGTACTTC. It codes for CASTGDPPIEQYF.

The rearrangement uses TRBV13 and TRBJ2-4; perhaps TRBD2 as D (6 bases). The CDR3 is 14 residues long. Germline lookup yields CDR1 PRHDT and CDR2 FYEKMQ (reference sequence). The V and J ends lost 3 bases and 2 bases respectively, with 8 bases between them. The CDR3 reads CASSFGSSKNIQYF. For the CDR3, the DNA is TGTGCCAGCAGCTTCGGGAGTTCCAAAAACATTCAGTACTTC.

This clonotype was seen at least ten times. The chain joins TRBV25-1 to TRBJ2-2; 10 nucleotides match TRBD2. Germline lookup yields CDR1 MGHDK and CDR2 SYGVNS. The CDR3 has 14 amino acids. The V gene end was trimmed by 5 bases and the J gene end by 4 bases; junction bases not matched to a gene: 1. CDR3 region: CASSQRGGTGELFF. The CDR3 nucleotides are TGTGCCAGCAGTCAGCGGGGGGGCACCGGGGAGCTGTTTTTT. Drawing the rest from reference TRBV25-1 and TRBJ2-2, the complete variable domain is EADIYQTPRYLVIGTGKKITLECSQTMGHDKMYWYQQDPGMELHLIHYSYGVNSTEKGDLSSESTVSRIRTEHFPLTLESARPSHTSQYLCASSQRGGTGELFFGEGSRLTVL.

This rearrangement joins TRBV7-8 to TRBJ2-2, with TRBD2 as a possible D gene (5 bases). The CDR3 contains 16 residues. Per the germline V gene, CDR1 is SGHVS and CDR2 is FQNEAQ. The ends were cut back, 2 bases at V and 7 bases at J, with 17 bases in the middle. CDR3 in amino acids: CASSLRVRDTGGELFF. Written as DNA, the CDR3 is TGTGCCAGCAGCTTACGAGTACGGGATACGGGCGGGGAGCTGTTTTTT.

The rearrangement uses TRBV4-3 and TRBJ2-5; no definite D call. Germline V CDR1 and CDR2: LGHNA, YSLEER. V was cut by 0 bases and J by 7 bases, with 12 bases left in between. This CDR3 is built from 14 residues. For the CDR3, the DNA is TGCGCCAGCAGCCAAGACCCCAATAGTGGGACCCAGTACTTC. Protein product: CASSQDPNSGTQYF.

This clonotype has more than one count but fewer than ten. Germline is not matched at one junction end, which may reflect a read error. This chain uses TRBV13 with TRBJ1-2; 9 bases are a match to TRBD1. CDR1 and CDR2 (germline): PRHDT, FYEKMQ (reference sequence). The CDR3 consists of 14 residues. In nucleotides, the CDR3 is TGTGCCTGCAGCTTCTACAGGGGGCCAGGGGGCTACACCTTC. Translating gives CACSFYRGPGGYTF.

This clonotype was observed a few times. Germline is not matched at one junction end, which may reflect a read error. This chain connects TRBV20-1 to TRBJ1-2, with D perhaps matching TRBD1 (5 bases). The V gene's germline CDR1 is DFQATT and CDR2 SNEGSKA (reference sequence). This CDR3 region has 13 residues. CDR3 nucleotides: TGCAGTGCTAGAAGGGGAGCACTATACGGCTATACCTTC. Protein sequence: CSARRGALYGYTF.

This clonotype has ten or more counts. The V gene is TRBV4-3, the J gene TRBJ2-7; weak D call: TRBD1 (6 bases). This CDR3 is built from 15 residues. V was trimmed by 0 bases and J by 3 bases, leaving 12 bases between them. From germline, CDR1 is LGHNA and CDR2 YSLEER. CDR3 in amino acids: CASSQEWGLHYEQYF. In nucleotides, the CDR3 is TGCGCCAGCAGCCAAGAATGGGGGCTTCACTACGAGCAGTACTTC.

This chain uses TRBV7-2 with TRBJ1-2; D might be TRBD1 (6 bases). Germline V lookup: CDR1 SGHTA, CDR2 FQGNSA. CDR3 length: 13 amino acids. The V end was cut by 4 bases, the J end by 8 bases, with 14 bases between. The CDR3 reads CASSSNRAVGYTF. Here the CDR3 DNA reads TGTGCCAGCAGCTCAAACAGGGCGGTGGGCTACACCTTC.

The chain carries TRBV6-6 and TRBJ1-2, with 7 positions matching TRBD1. V dropped 6 bases and J dropped 0; count of bases not matched to a gene: 7. This CDR3 is 15 amino acids long. CDR1 is MNHNY and CDR2 is SVGAGI in the germline V gene (reference sequence). CDR3 residues: CASSLQGLTNYGYTF. CDR3 coding DNA: TGTGCCAGCAGCTTACAGGGGTTGACTAACTATGGCTACACCTTC.

The chain combines TRBV9 with TRBJ2-1; D is unresolved. There are 13 residues in the CDR3. CDR1 and CDR2 from the germline V gene are SGDLS and YYNGEE. V lost 4 bases and J 7 bases, leaving 12 bases between the germline ends. CDR3 loop: CASSSRRVNEQFF. The DNA for the CDR3 is TGTGCCAGCAGCTCCCGAAGGGTAAATGAGCAGTTCTTC.

This clonotype was seen more than once but under ten times. The chain is built from TRBV7-2 and TRBJ1-2; D is ambiguous. The CDR3 spans 12 residues. Trimming shortened V by 1 base and J by 14 bases, and 14 bases separated the two germline ends. The V gene's germline CDR1 is SGHTA and CDR2 FQGNSA. CDR3 protein: CASSLGTSGWTF. The CDR3, as DNA: TGTGCCAGCAGCTTAGGGACTTCTGGATGGACCTTC.

A single count supports this clonotype. The J gene is TRBJ2-5, the V gene TRBV7-9, with 9 nucleotides matching TRBD1. The tail of the sequence fits TRBJ2-7 better, so the J call may be wrong. Germline CDR1 is SEHNR and CDR2 is FQNEAQ (reference sequence). CDR3 length: 14 residues. CDR3 amino acids: CASSKRDRALEQYF. The CDR3 region has the DNA TGTGCCAGCAGCAAACGGGACAGGGCCCTCGAGCAGTACTTC.

This clonotype occurred a few times. The chain carries TRBV6-4 and TRBJ2-5, with 7 bases aligning to TRBD2. J lost 1 base, V lost 11 bases, and 13 bases had no gene match. CDR3 length: 15 residues. Germline CDR1 and CDR2: MRHNA and SNTAGT. The CDR3 reads CALSQAGLTQETQYF. The CDR3 DNA is TGTGCCCTTTCCCAAGCGGGGCTAACCCAAGAGACCCAGTACTTC.

V is TRBV4-3 and J is TRBJ2-1; a weak D match, TRBD2 (5 bases). The length of the CDR3 is 13 residues. Looked up from germline, CDR1 is LGHNA and CDR2 is YSLEER. Between the trimmed V and J ends, which lost 0 bases and 10 bases, there was a span of 10 bases. CDR3 bases: TGCGCCAGCAGCCAAGAGGTAACTAGAGAGCAGTTCTTC. This gives the protein CASSQEVTREQFF.

In this sample, this clonotype turned up a few times. This rearrangement joins TRBV7-8 to TRBJ2-7; 7 bases line up with TRBD1. Germline CDR1 reads SGHVS; CDR2 reads FQNEAQ. With V trimmed by 2 bases and J by 2 bases, 9 bases remained unmatched. There are 16 residues in the CDR3. This chain's CDR3 is CASSLTITGTAYEQYF. In DNA, the CDR3 is TGTGCCAGCAGCTTAACAATTACCGGGACAGCCTACGAGCAGTACTTC.

The gene calls are TRBV7-8 and TRBJ1-6, with D perhaps matching TRBD1 (5 bases). Between the trimmed V and J ends, which lost 2 bases and 9 bases, there was a span of 14 bases. Germline V gene data show CDR1 as SGHVS and CDR2 as FQNEAQ. This CDR3 comprises 15 residues. CDR3 loop: CASSLNNNGGSPLHF. The CDR3 DNA is TGTGCCAGCAGCTTAAATAATAACGGGGGTTCACCCCTCCACTTT.